The 32 T cell receptor beta chains given below trace back to one sample, sequenced in a study of cytomegalovirus exposure and HLA in healthy donors. PCR used 60 Vbeta primers and 13 Jbeta primers. Data came from immunoSEQ multiplex PCR; TCRdb stores just in-frame clones and leaves some out. The sample shows about 300,000 clones, 80% to 90% of them seen only once. The sample comprised PBMCs. The receptors here all came from a man aged 35 to 55 in good health and CMV-seropositive.

This chain connects TRBV7-2 to TRBJ2-7; TRBD2 aligns across 7 bases. CDR1 is SGHTA, CDR2 FQGNSA, per germline. This CDR3 has 16 amino acids. V lost 2 bases and J lost 0; bases outside the gene matches: 7. The CDR3 DNA reads TGTGCCAGCAGCTTATCGGGAGCGGGACCCTCCTACGAGCAGTACTTC. It yields the protein CASSLSGAGPSYEQYF.

The chain is built from TRBV28 and TRBJ2-5; 10 bases are shared with TRBD2. After removal of 0 bases from V and 1 base from J, the junction contained 5 bases not matched to a gene. CDR1 is MDHEN, CDR2 SYDVKM, per germline. There are 17 residues in the CDR3. CDR3 bases: TGTGCCAGCAGTTTATGGGCTAGCGGGGGATCCCAAGAGACCCAGTACTTC. Translating gives CASSLWASGGSQETQYF.

Written as DNA, the CDR3 is TGTGCCAGCAGTTTTTGGGAAGGGGCCTCCCAAGAGACCCAGTACTTC. It encodes CASSFWEGASQETQYF. V gene TRBV28 combines with J gene TRBJ2-5; possibly TRBD1 for D (5 bases). V was trimmed by 3 bases and J by 1 base, leaving 15 bases between them. This CDR3 has 16 amino acids. Per germline, CDR1 MDHEN and CDR2 SYDVKM.

This sequence joins TRBV6-6 and TRBJ2-7; 8 bases agree with TRBD1. Germline loops: CDR1 MNHNY, CDR2 SVGAGI (reference sequence). There are 15 residues in the CDR3. Trimming took 5 bases from V and 6 from J; bases not matched to a gene: 12. Here the CDR3 DNA reads TGTGCCAGCAGTCAAAACAGGGGGGCACAGGGCGAGCAGTACTTC. Translation gives CASSQNRGAQGEQYF.

The CDR3 region has the DNA TGTGCCAGCAGCTTATATCGGAGTGGGACCGGGGAGCTGTTTTTT. This encodes CASSLYRSGTGELFF. The J gene is TRBJ2-2, the V gene TRBV7-2; D unclear. V lost 2 bases and J 5 bases, leaving 12 bases between the germline ends. The CDR3 runs to 15 residues. Germline loops: CDR1 SGHTA, CDR2 FQGNSA. Full variable domain (remainder filled in from reference TRBV7-2 and TRBJ2-2): GAGVSQSPSNKVTEKGKDVELRCDPISGHTALYWYRQSLGQGLEFLIYFQGNSAPDKSGLPSDRFSAERTGGSVSTLTIQRTQQEDSAVYLCASSLYRSGTGELFFGEGSRLTVL.

This clone was seen once. The chain carries TRBV27 and TRBJ1-4; the match to TRBD1 covers 9 bases. Germline CDR1 reads MNHEY; CDR2 reads SMNVEV (reference sequence). The junction had 12 bases not matched to a gene; V was cut back by 5 bases and J by 8 bases. The CDR3 sequence is 16 residues long. CDR3 protein: CASSKKQGALSEKLFF. The CDR3 region has the DNA TGTGCCAGCAGTAAAAAACAGGGGGCCCTAAGCGAAAAACTGTTTTTT.

V usage is TRBV18 and J usage is TRBJ2-2; D gene unclear. The CDR3 runs 14 residues. Trimming pared 3 bases from V and 1 base from J, leaving 6 bases between. CDR1 is KGHSH, CDR2 LQKENI, per germline. CDR3 coding DNA: TGTGCCAGCTCACCTCCGGGGAACACCGGGGAGCTGTTTTTT. It specifies CASSPPGNTGELFF.

The rearrangement joins TRBV9 to TRBJ1-2; unclear D gene. Germline CDR1 is SGDLS and CDR2 is YYNGEE. V was cut by 9 bases and J by 3 bases, with 12 bases left in between. The CDR3 length is 12 residues. CDR3 in DNA: TGTGCCACTCGTTGGGGAGACTATGGCTACACCTTC. It is translated as CATRWGDYGYTF.

This clone was seen just once. The chain uses TRBV10-3 and TRBJ2-1, with 7 positions matching TRBD2. J gave up 4 bases and V 4 bases, and 7 bases lay outside the gene matches. This CDR3 has 15 amino acids. Germline V CDR1 and CDR2: ENHRY, SYGVKD. The CDR3 loop reads CAISGTRFLYNEQFF. The CDR3 region has the DNA TGTGCCATCAGTGGGACTAGGTTCCTTTACAATGAGCAGTTCTTC.

J is TRBJ2-7 and V is TRBV7-6; maybe TRBD1 (5 bases). Trimming stripped 5 bases from V and 3 bases from J, with 14 bases between. The CDR3 has 14 amino acids. Germline V gene sequence: CDR1 SGHVS, CDR2 FNYEAQ. CDR3 residues: CASSKSTASYEQYF. The CDR3 DNA is TGTGCCAGCAGCAAATCGACAGCGAGCTACGAGCAGTACTTC. The variable domain in full, with the rest retrieved from reference TRBV7-6 and TRBJ2-7, is GAGVSQSPRYKVTKRGQDVALRCDPISGHVSLYWYRQALGQGPEFLTYFNYEAQQDKSGLPNDRFSAERPEGSISTLTIQRTEQRDSAMYRCASSKSTASYEQYFGPGTRLTVT.

The rearrangement uses TRBV28 and TRBJ2-3; a weak D match, TRBD2 (6 bases). V lost 9 bases to trimming and J lost 0 bases, with 13 bases between them. The CDR3 has 14 amino acids. Germline CDR1 and CDR2: MDHEN and SYDVKM. The CDR3 bases are TGTGCCAGTCCTCCGGAGGGGAGCACAGATACGCAGTATTTT. Translated: CASPPEGSTDTQYF.

V and J are TRBV10-1 and TRBJ2-1, with TRBD2 matching over 15 bases. J lost 1 base, V lost 8 bases, and 9 bases had no gene match. CDR3 size: 18 residues. CDR1 and CDR2 from the germline V gene are WNHNN and SYGVQD (reference sequence). The CDR3, as DNA: TGCGCCAGCGACCCTGGGACTAGCGGGAGGACGTCCTACAATGAGCAGTTCTTC. It specifies CASDPGTSGRTSYNEQFF.

The rearrangement links TRBV27 to TRBJ2-1, with D perhaps matching TRBD2 (6 bases). The V gene lost 3 bases and the J gene lost 9 bases, with 12 bases spanning the gap. This CDR3 comprises 13 residues. Germline CDR1 MNHEY, CDR2 SMNVEV (reference sequence). CDR3 DNA sequence: TGTGCCAGCAGTTTGGCTGTTAGCGGTGAGCAGTTCTTC. Translation gives CASSLAVSGEQFF.

The chain joins TRBV10-3 to TRBJ2-7, with 7 bases aligning to TRBD2. The CDR3 covers 14 residues. Germline V CDR1 and CDR2: ENHRY, SYGVKD. With V trimmed by 5 bases and J by 0 bases, 4 bases remained unmatched. CDR3 in DNA: TGTGCCATCAGTCGCGGGACTAACTCCTACGAGCAGTACTTC. Translation: CAISRGTNSYEQYF.

The CDR3: CARRLAADEQFF. CDR3 DNA: TGTGCTAGACGACTAGCGGCAGATGAGCAGTTCTTC. The J gene is TRBJ2-1, the V gene TRBV12-5; TRBD2 matches at 9 bases. V gave up 9 bases and J gave up 8 bases; unmatched junction bases: 5. Germline V gene lookup returns CDR1 LGHNT and CDR2 FRNRAP. The CDR3 contains 12 residues.

In regard to this clone: Other DNA sequences in the same sample also yield this CDR3. The chain is built from TRBV29-1 and TRBJ2-7; TRBD1 might be the D (6 bases). Germline lookup yields CDR1 SQVTM and CDR2 ANQGSEA. The germline V and J ends were trimmed by 6 bases and 6 bases, with 15 bases remaining between them. CDR3 size: 12 residues. The CDR3 nucleotides read TGCAGCGTAACTGACAGGAACCCCGAGCAGTACTTC. Its translation: CSVTDRNPEQYF.

This clone occurred a few times. This chain links TRBV7-9 with TRBJ1-1, with TRBD1 identical over 8 bases. The CDR3 runs to 15 residues. Germline V lookup: CDR1 SEHNR, CDR2 FQNEAQ (reference sequence). J lost 8 bases, V lost 6 bases, and 14 bases had no gene match. The CDR3 loop is CASSHGDRLRGEAFF. In nucleotides, the CDR3 is TGTGCCAGCAGTCATGGGGACAGGCTCAGGGGGGAAGCTTTCTTT.

The V call is TRBV15, the J call TRBJ2-7; TRBD2 agrees at 8 bases. Germline CDR1 is LNHNV and CDR2 is YYDKDF (reference sequence). V gave up 1 base and J gave up 4 bases; unmatched junction bases: 0. The CDR3 consists of 13 residues. CDR3 sequence: CATSRGLAYEQYF. DNA for the CDR3: TGTGCCACCAGCAGAGGACTAGCGTACGAGCAGTACTTC.

The chain carries TRBV5-4 and TRBJ1-2, with D maybe TRBD1 (6 bases). The ends were cut back, 3 bases at V and 2 bases at J, with 8 bases in the middle. Germline V gene data show CDR1 as SGHNT and CDR2 as YYREEE (reference sequence). The CDR3 is made up of 13 amino acids. CDR3 nucleotides: TGTGCCAGCAGCTCAACAGGGAACTATGGCTACACCTTC. Translating gives CASSSTGNYGYTF.

This chain links TRBV5-1 with TRBJ2-5, with 12 positions matching TRBD2. With 6 bases clipped from V and 5 bases from J, the junction kept 8 bases outside the gene matches. Germline V gene sequence: CDR1 SGHRS, CDR2 YFSETQ. CDR3 length: 15 amino acids. This CDR3 is CASTETSGSTETQYF. CDR3 DNA sequence: TGCGCCAGCACCGAGACTAGCGGGAGTACGGAGACCCAGTACTTC.

This chain links TRBV18 with TRBJ2-1; no reliable D call. Looked up from germline, CDR1 is KGHSH and CDR2 is LQKENI. The CDR3 consists of 15 residues. Trimming removed 0 bases at V and 5 bases at J, with 11 bases between. The CDR3 nucleotides read TGTGCCAGCTCACCACCCCCGGTTACAGACAATGAGCAGTTCTTC. Its translation is CASSPPPVTDNEQFF.

This clone showed up just a few times. This rearrangement joins TRBV28 to TRBJ1-2; TRBD1 matches 11 bases. The germline gives CDR1 MDHEN, CDR2 SYDVKM. There are 13 residues in the CDR3. Unmatched junction bases numbered 1, after V lost 8 bases and J lost 2 bases. The CDR3 DNA reads as TGTGCCAGCTGGGACAGGGGGAACTATGGCTACACCTTC. It is translated as CASWDRGNYGYTF.

The rearrangement links TRBV2 to TRBJ2-3; 13 bases line up with TRBD2. The germline V gene encodes CDR1 SNHLY and CDR2 FYNNEI. The CDR3 extends over 13 amino acids. V lost 10 bases and J lost 5; bases outside the gene matches: 3. The CDR3 nucleotides are TGTGCCAAGGGACTAGCGGGAAGAGATACGCAGTATTTT. This encodes CAKGLAGRDTQYF.

CDR3 DNA sequence: TGTGCCAGCCTACAGGGAGAGGGGTACAATGAGCAGTTCTTC. Its translation: CASLQGEGYNEQFF. V is TRBV19 and J is TRBJ2-1; a possible D gene is TRBD1 (6 bases). Germline CDR1 and CDR2: LNHDA and SQIVND (reference sequence). The CDR3 has 14 residues. V gave up 9 bases and J gave up 4 bases, with 16 bases separating them. The whole variable domain, filled in from reference TRBV19 and TRBJ2-1, reads DGGITQSPKYLFRKEGQNVTLSCEQNLNHDAMYWYRQDPGQGLRLIYYSQIVNDFQKGDIAEGYSVSREKKESFPLTVTSAQKNPTAFYLCASLQGEGYNEQFFGPGTRLTVL.

This clone was observed a single time. This chain connects TRBV18 to TRBJ1-6, with 9 nucleotides matching TRBD1. V shed 4 bases, J shed 9 bases, and the junction held 4 bases outside the gene matches. Germline CDR1 is KGHSH and CDR2 is LQKENI. The CDR3 is 14 amino acids. The CDR3: CASSLGQGTSPLHF. The CDR3 region has the DNA TGTGCCAGCTCACTGGGACAGGGAACTTCACCCCTCCACTTT.

This chain joins TRBV5-5 and TRBJ2-7; D not certain. CDR1 is SGHKS, CDR2 YYEKEE, per germline (reference sequence). V lost 3 bases and J lost 0, with 13 bases in between. The CDR3 has 15 amino acids. The CDR3 protein is CASSWSGSFSYEQYF. As DNA, the CDR3 is TGTGCCAGCAGCTGGAGTGGCAGCTTCTCCTACGAGCAGTACTTC.

The rearrangement links TRBV21-1 to TRBJ1-1; the table gives TRBD1 as D, unverified against the DNA. TRBV21-1 is deemed a pseudogene. The CDR3 loop spans 16 amino acids. The CDR3 DNA reads TGTGCCAGCAGCAATACAGGGGGGATTTTGAACACTGAAGCTTTCTTT. Residues: CASSNTGGILNTEAFF.

This chain connects TRBV19 to TRBJ2-5; D might be TRBD2 (6 bases). Germline V gene data show CDR1 as LNHDA and CDR2 as SQIVND (reference sequence). The germline V and J ends were trimmed by 3 bases and 1 base, with 15 bases remaining between them. CDR3 length equals 16 residues. In DNA form, the CDR3 reads TGTGCCAGTAGTATCGCCCCTGCGGGGCCCCAAGAGACCCAGTACTTC. Protein sequence: CASSIAPAGPQETQYF. Looking up the rest from reference TRBV19 and TRBJ2-5 gives the full variable domain: DGGITQSPKYLFRKEGQNVTLSCEQNLNHDAMYWYRQDPGQGLRLIYYSQIVNDFQKGDIAEGYSVSREKKESFPLTVTSAQKNPTAFYLCASSIAPAGPQETQYFGPGTRLLVL.

This clone has only one observation. The chain employs TRBV29-1 and TRBJ2-1, with D possibly matching TRBD2 (6 bases). With 0 bases removed from V and 8 bases from J, the gap between germline ends came to 8 bases. This CDR3 comprises 12 residues. Per the germline V gene, CDR1 is SQVTM and CDR2 is ANQGSEA. The CDR3 DNA follows: TGCAGCGTTGAAGAGGAGGGCGATGAGCAGTTCTTC. Protein: CSVEEEGDEQFF.

The chain couples TRBV5-4 to TRBJ2-3, with 8 bases aligning to TRBD2. The CDR3 is 18 residues long. The germline V gene has CDR1 SGHNT and CDR2 YYREEE (reference sequence). J was trimmed by 0 bases and V by 6 bases; bases with no gene match: 15. CDR3 bases: TGTGCCAGCACGACGCGGGCTAGCGGGTTGACTAGCACAGATACGCAGTATTTT. Encoded protein: CASTTRASGLTSTDTQYF.

Notes on this clone: This specimen includes other DNA sequences encoding the same CDR3. This chain joins TRBV7-3 and TRBJ2-5, with 10 bases identical to TRBD1. The germline gives CDR1 SGHTA, CDR2 FQGTGA. V lost 5 bases and J lost 4; bases outside the gene matches: 4. The CDR3 runs to 14 residues. CDR3 nucleotide sequence: TGTGCCAGCAGCCCAGGACAGGGGGGAGAGACCCAGTACTTC. Encoded protein: CASSPGQGGETQYF.

DNA of the CDR3: TGTGCCAGCAGCAAACTGCTTAACAACCCAAGCACAGATACGCAGTATTTT. It is translated as CASSKLLNNPSTDTQYF. The rearrangement uses TRBV21-1 and TRBJ2-3; TRBD1 is the table's D call, not checked against the DNA. TRBV21-1 is recorded as a pseudogene. The CDR3 spans 17 residues.